Below are 27 T cell receptor beta chains sequenced from a single sample in a study of T cell responses to AZD1222 COVID-19 vaccine. Generated by immunoSEQ multiplex PCR, the TCRdb table keeps only in-frame clones and is missing some. The sample comprises approximately 150,000 clones, around 90% of which are singletons, and approximately 4% rests with the top ten. The source was peripheral blood, collected 28 days after the second dose of the MenACWY control vaccine. These receptor sequences come from an adult who received the MenACWY meningococcal vaccine as a control.

The gene calls are TRBV4-3 and TRBJ1-5; D is undetermined. Germline V lookup: CDR1 LGHNA, CDR2 YSLEER. Trimming cost V 1 base and J 6 bases, with 7 bases left between them. CDR3 size: 13 residues. CDR3 in amino acids: CASSQVASQPQHF. In DNA, the CDR3 is TGCGCCAGCAGCCAAGTGGCGAGTCAGCCCCAGCATTTT.

The chain uses TRBV7-9 and TRBJ1-1; 7 bases agree with TRBD1. The CDR3 covers 14 residues. V was pared by 4 bases and J by 9 bases, with 11 bases of the junction left unmatched. Germline V CDR1 and CDR2: SEHNR, FQNEAQ (reference sequence). Written as DNA, the CDR3 is TGTGCCAGCAGCTCATCCTGGGCAGGGGGAAAAGCTTTCTTT. Residues: CASSSSWAGGKAFF.

The rearrangement uses TRBV3-1 (or the pseudogene TRBV3-2) and TRBJ2-2; no definite D call. The germline CDR1 and CDR2 sequences are LGHDT and YNNKEL (reference sequence). The CDR3 consists of 16 residues. Trimming took 1 base from V and 5 from J, leaving 14 bases between them. The CDR3 nucleotides are TGTGCCAGCAGCCAAGGGGTCCCCCGAAGGACCGGGGAGCTGTTTTTT. Its translation is CASSQGVPRRTGELFF.

The V gene is TRBV7-3, the J gene TRBJ2-7; 7 positions agree with TRBD2. The CDR3 has 15 residues. V gave up 6 bases and J gave up 2 bases; unmatched junction bases: 10. The germline V gene encodes CDR1 SGHTA and CDR2 FQGTGA. CDR3 sequence: CASSEAGLEAYEQYF. The CDR3 DNA sequence: TGTGCCAGCAGTGAGGCCGGACTAGAAGCCTACGAGCAGTACTTC.

The chain combines TRBV19 with TRBJ1-5; a possible D gene is TRBD1 (5 bases). Germline CDR1 and CDR2: LNHDA and SQIVND (reference sequence). V dropped 3 bases and J dropped 3 bases, with 18 bases sitting between them. CDR3 size: 17 residues. The CDR3, as DNA: TGTGCCAGTAGTATGGGAAGTTGGGGGTACGCCAATCAGCCCCAGCATTTT. It encodes CASSMGSWGYANQPQHF.

Concerning this clone itself: The same CDR3 is also encoded by other DNA sequences in this sample. The chain is built from TRBV28 and TRBJ1-2, with D unresolved. V lost 3 bases, J lost 3 bases, and 5 bases lay in between. Germline V gene data show CDR1 as MDHEN and CDR2 as SYDVKM. The CDR3 has 12 amino acids. The CDR3 here is CASSFVYYGYTF. The CDR3 nucleotides are TGTGCCAGCAGTTTTGTATACTATGGCTACACCTTC.

This chain links TRBV20-1 with TRBJ2-5; D call uncertain. The CDR3 is 13 amino acids. Between the trimmed V and J ends, which lost 3 bases and 2 bases, there was a span of 10 bases. Germline V CDR1 and CDR2: DFQATT, SNEGSKA (reference sequence). The CDR3 here is CSASVRVQETQYF. CDR3 DNA: TGCAGTGCTAGTGTACGGGTACAAGAGACCCAGTACTTC.

The chain has TRBV6-2 or TRBV6-3 and TRBJ2-3; D perhaps matches TRBD2 (6 bases). The CDR3 loop spans 14 amino acids. Trimming shortened V by 0 bases and J by 11 bases, and 15 bases separated the two germline ends. CDR1 MNHEY and CDR2 SVGEGT come from the germline V gene. The CDR3, as DNA: TGTGCCAGCAGTTACTCAGGTACACGGGGGTTGCAGTATTTT. It specifies CASSYSGTRGLQYF.

The chain uses TRBV18 and TRBJ2-7, with TRBD1 identical over 11 bases. Germline V gives CDR1 KGHSH, CDR2 LQKENI. V shed 5 bases, J shed 7 bases, and the junction held 4 bases outside the gene matches. This CDR3 contains 13 residues. CDR3 coding DNA: TGTGCCAGCTCAGCCGGGACAGGGGGAGAGCAGTACTTC. It specifies CASSAGTGGEQYF.

The chain carries TRBV18 and TRBJ1-4; possible D gene TRBD1, 5 bases. The length of the CDR3 is 16 residues. Trimming pared 6 bases from V and 0 bases from J, leaving 14 bases between. Germline values: CDR1 KGHSH, CDR2 LQKENI. CDR3 sequence: CASSPGTAATNEKLFF. The CDR3 DNA sequence: TGTGCCAGCTCGCCGGGGACGGCAGCAACTAATGAAAAACTGTTTTTT.

The chain joins TRBV5-8 to TRBJ1-1; the match to TRBD1 covers 11 bases. Germline trimming cut 5 bases from V and 1 base from J; bases unmatched to any gene: 4. This CDR3 region has 15 residues. Per the germline V gene, CDR1 is SGHTS and CDR2 is YDEGEE. The DNA of the CDR3 is TGTGCCAGCAGACCCGGACAGGGGGCGAACACTGAAGCTTTCTTT. This gives the protein CASRPGQGANTEAFF.

This chain links TRBV5-1 with TRBJ2-5; D remains ambiguous. The V end was cut by 0 bases, the J end by 5 bases, with 8 bases between. Per the germline V gene, CDR1 is SGHRS and CDR2 is YFSETQ. The CDR3 has 13 residues. CDR3 coding DNA: TGCGCCAGCAGCTTGGGCAGTCAGGAGACCCAGTACTTC. It specifies CASSLGSQETQYF.

The chain joins TRBV4-3 to TRBJ2-1; possibly TRBD2 for D (5 bases). Germline lookup yields CDR1 LGHNA and CDR2 YSLEER. V lost 4 bases and J 4 bases, leaving 14 bases between the germline ends. There are 15 residues in the CDR3. The CDR3, as DNA: TGCGCCAGCAGCCGATCAGAGGCGGGTTACAATGAGCAGTTCTTC. Encoded protein: CASSRSEAGYNEQFF.

The V call is TRBV4-2, the J call TRBJ1-1; D uncertain. Germline-derived CDR1 and CDR2 are LGHNA and YNFKEQ. V dropped 3 bases and J dropped 3 bases, with 11 bases sitting between them. The CDR3 totals 14 residues. CDR3 amino acids: CASSQATWDTEAFF. As DNA, the CDR3 is TGTGCCAGCAGCCAGGCAACTTGGGACACTGAAGCTTTCTTT.

The chain recombines TRBV5-8 with TRBJ2-7; TRBD1 is a possible D gene (6 bases). The germline CDR1 and CDR2 sequences are SGHTS and YDEGEE. Trimming shortened V by 0 bases and J by 0 bases, and 7 bases separated the two germline ends. The CDR3 is made up of 14 amino acids. CDR3 DNA: TGTGCCAGCAGCTTGGGGGGGCCCTCCTACGAGCAGTACTTC. This gives the protein CASSLGGPSYEQYF. The full variable domain, in which reference TRBV5-8 and TRBJ2-7 provide the parts outside the CDR3, is EAGVTQSPTHLIKTRGQQATLRCSPISGHTSVYWYQQALGLGLQFLLWYDEGEERNRGNFPPRFSGRQFPNYSSELNVNALELEDSALYLCASSLGGPSYEQYFGPGTRLTVT.

The gene calls are TRBV7-9 and TRBJ1-1; TRBD1 might be the D (5 bases). V was shortened by 11 bases and J by 0 bases, with 10 bases between the two germline ends. This CDR3 is 12 amino acids long. From germline, CDR1 is SEHNR and CDR2 FQNEAQ (reference sequence). The chain's CDR3 is CAARVMNTEAFF. In DNA form, the CDR3 reads TGTGCCGCCAGGGTTATGAACACTGAAGCTTTCTTT. The complete variable domain, with remaining parts taken from reference TRBV7-9 and TRBJ1-1, reads DTGVSQNPRHKITKRGQNVTFRCDPISEHNRLYWYRQTLGQGPEFLTYFQNEAQLEKSRLLSDRFSAERPKGSFSTLEIQRTEQGDSAMYLCAARVMNTEAFFGQGTRLTVV.

J is TRBJ2-2 and V is TRBV25-1, with a tentative D call TRBD1 (6 bases). Per germline, CDR1 MGHDK and CDR2 SYGVNS. Deletions cut 5 bases from V and 3 bases from J, with 13 bases between. There are 15 residues in the CDR3. CDR3 sequence reads: CASSPQGRYTGELFF. CDR3 DNA sequence: TGTGCCAGCAGTCCTCAGGGGAGATACACCGGGGAGCTGTTTTTT.

This chain connects TRBV12-3 or TRBV12-4 to TRBJ1-1; the D gene is possibly TRBD1 (6 bases). The ends were cut back, 2 bases at V and 6 bases at J, with 10 bases in the middle. This CDR3 has 13 residues. CDR3 amino acids: CASSLYGGSEAFF. In DNA, the CDR3 is TGTGCCAGCAGTTTATATGGGGGCTCTGAAGCTTTCTTT.

CDR3 sequence reads: CASSPVQGLRETQYF. As DNA, the CDR3 is TGTGCCAGCAGCCCAGTGCAGGGGCTGAGGGAGACCCAGTACTTC. The J gene is TRBJ2-5, the V gene TRBV7-9, with D possibly matching TRBD1 (6 bases). The germline V gene has CDR1 SEHNR and CDR2 FQNEAQ (reference sequence). This CDR3 contains 15 residues. V lost 5 bases and J 5 bases, leaving 18 bases between the germline ends.

This clone was recorded only once. This rearrangement joins TRBV6-5 to TRBJ1-1, with a weak D call TRBD1 (6 bases). Trimming stripped 0 bases from V and 4 bases from J, with 9 bases between. This CDR3 has 14 residues. Looked up from germline, CDR1 is MNHEY and CDR2 is SVGAGI. Here the CDR3 reads CASSYSPQGTEAFF. The CDR3 DNA reads as TGTGCCAGCAGTTACTCTCCACAGGGCACTGAAGCTTTCTTT.

This chain links TRBV4-3 with TRBJ1-4; perhaps TRBD1 as D (6 bases). CDR3 length: 17 residues. Germline loops: CDR1 LGHNA, CDR2 YSLEER. Trimming shortened V by 1 base and J by 8 bases, and 20 bases separated the two germline ends. CDR3 DNA: TGCGCCAGCAGCCAAGGGGGCGCGGGGGCGGGGGCAGAAAAACTGTTTTTT. Translated: CASSQGGAGAGAEKLFF.

The chain links TRBV11-2 to TRBJ2-5, with D hard to call. This CDR3 is 16 amino acids long. The germline CDR1 and CDR2 sequences are SGHAT and FQNNGV. The V end was cut by 1 base, the J end by 2 bases, with 14 bases between. CDR3 nucleotides: TGTGCCAGCAGCTTAGCCGGAACAGAAAAACAAGAGACCCAGTACTTC. Encoded protein: CASSLAGTEKQETQYF.

Only a few counts were recorded for this clone. The chain has TRBV7-9 and TRBJ1-1; D is perhaps TRBD1 (6 bases). CDR1 is SEHNR, CDR2 FQNEAQ, per germline (reference sequence). This CDR3 has 12 amino acids. The ends were cut back, 1 base at V and 9 bases at J, with 9 bases in the middle. CDR3 residues: CASSLEGTQAFF. The DNA for the CDR3 is TGTGCCAGCAGCTTAGAAGGGACACAAGCTTTCTTT.

The V call is TRBV28, the J call TRBJ1-2, with unresolved D. V shed 3 bases and J shed 3 bases, with 5 bases lying between them. Germline V lookup: CDR1 MDHEN, CDR2 SYDVKM. The CDR3 has 12 amino acids. In nucleotides, the CDR3 is TGTGCCAGCAGTTTCAGAGACTATGGCTACACCTTC. Encoded protein: CASSFRDYGYTF.

The chain employs TRBV19 and TRBJ2-4; D is uncertain. This CDR3 is built from 13 residues. Germline loops: CDR1 LNHDA, CDR2 SQIVND (reference sequence). The CDR3 DNA reads as TGTGCAGAAACGAACCGACCCTCAAACATTCAGTACTTC. Protein product: CAETNRPSNIQYF.

J is TRBJ2-3 and V is TRBV24-1; 11 positions match TRBD2. Germline trimming cut 0 bases from V and 4 bases from J; bases unmatched to any gene: 2. CDR1 and CDR2 from the germline V gene are KGHDR and SFDVKD. This CDR3 is 16 amino acids long. CDR3 nucleotides: TGTGCCACCAGTGATTTGACTAGCGGGAGTGCAGATACGCAGTATTTT. It yields the protein CATSDLTSGSADTQYF.

The V gene is TRBV11-3, the J gene TRBJ2-1; D remains unclear. V was clipped by 1 base and J by 0 bases, with 7 bases between them. The CDR3 runs 15 residues. Germline V gives CDR1 SGHNT, CDR2 YENEEA. The CDR3 nucleotides are TGTGCCAGCAGCTTAGGCGGCGGCTCCTACAATGAGCAGTTCTTC. Encoded protein: CASSLGGGSYNEQFF.